This T cell receptor (beta chain) was sequenced during a study of cytomegalovirus exposure and HLA in healthy donors. Study results and caveats: Information on immune exposure was restricted to one variable (CMV serostatus).

Healthy bone marrow donors made up the donor group. The PCR used 60 Vbeta and 13 Jbeta primers. Repertoires were generated with immunoSEQ multiplex PCR, while TCRdb's copy carries only in-frame clones and drops some. The sample includes more than 95,000 clones, approximately 80% seen only once; the top ten take 3.5% to 4.5%. The V segment lost 4 bases and the J segment 4 bases; nucleotides outside the gene matches: 2. This CDR3 is 14 amino acids long. Looked up from germline, CDR1 is SGHDT and CDR2 is YYEEEE. As concerns this clone: Its antigen remains unidentified.

This clonotype was sampled from a man aged 25 to 40 in good health and CMV-seropositive. Sample: PBMCs. The gene calls are TRBV5-6 and TRBJ2-5; 12 nucleotides agree with TRBD2. The CDR3 loop reads CASSMTSGGETQYF. In nucleotides, the CDR3 is TGTGCCAGCAGCATGACTAGCGGGGGAGAGACCCAGTACTTC.